This TCR beta chain was retrieved from a study of T cell changes during pregnancy in multiple sclerosis. Here immunoSEQ multiplex PCR was the method, and the copy in TCRdb shows in-frame clones only, minus some. The sample holds roughly 43,000 clones, roughly nine tenths seen once. The junction had 1 base not matched to a gene; V was cut back by 2 bases and J by 6 bases. The germline V gene encodes CDR1 MNHEY and CDR2 SVGAGI. This CDR3 contains 15 residues. The chain has TRBV6-5 and TRBJ2-1; 13 bases map to TRBD2. The sample here was CD4+ T cells from peripheral blood mononuclear cells, taken after pregnancy. This receptor was obtained from a female donor with multiple sclerosis, enrolled in a pregnancy study. The CDR3 region has the DNA TGTGCCAGCAGTTACGGGACTAGCGGGATCAATGAGCAGTTCTTC. Translated: CASSYGTSGINEQFF.